Below, one T cell receptor (beta chain) is given with its context. This specimen comes from a study of blood T cell repertoires in COVID-19. Study-wide background: From T cells, B-cell-depleted T cells, or PBMCs came the material, which was cDNA or gDNA.

After removal of 8 bases from V and 4 bases from J, the junction contained 9 bases not matched to a gene. The CDR3 loop spans 15 amino acids. From germline, CDR1 is MNHEY and CDR2 SMNVEV (reference sequence). The table came from immunoSEQ multiplex PCR; TCRdb's copy has only in-frame clones and leaves some out. The table includes over 200,000 clones, around nine tenths detected once. The receptor was derived from a man aged 25 to 45 who had recovered from COVID-19. Input material: PBMCs or T cells enriched from blood (not recorded which). V and J are TRBV27 and TRBJ2-3, with 10 bases aligning to TRBD1. The CDR3 DNA is TGTGCCAGCTCGAGACCGGGACAGGGGCCAGATACGCAGTATTTT. Translation: CASSRPGQGPDTQYF.